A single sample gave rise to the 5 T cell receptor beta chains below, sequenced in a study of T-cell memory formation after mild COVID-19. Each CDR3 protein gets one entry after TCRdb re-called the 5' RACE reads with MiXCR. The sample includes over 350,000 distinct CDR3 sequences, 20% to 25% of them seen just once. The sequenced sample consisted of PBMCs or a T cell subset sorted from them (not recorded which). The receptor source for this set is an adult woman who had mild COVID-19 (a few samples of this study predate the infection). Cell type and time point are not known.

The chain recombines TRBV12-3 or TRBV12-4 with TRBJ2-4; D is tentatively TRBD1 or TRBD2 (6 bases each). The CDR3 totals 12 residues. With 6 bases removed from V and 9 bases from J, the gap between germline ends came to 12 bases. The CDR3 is CASRQGGFIQYF. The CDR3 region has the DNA TGTGCCAGCAGACAGGGAGGTTTCATTCAGTACTTC.

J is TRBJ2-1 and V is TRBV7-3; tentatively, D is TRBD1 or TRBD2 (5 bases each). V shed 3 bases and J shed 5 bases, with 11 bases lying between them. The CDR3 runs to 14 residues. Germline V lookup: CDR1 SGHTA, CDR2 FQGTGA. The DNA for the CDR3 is TGTGCCAGCAGCTTGCCCGGGGCCAACAATGAGCAGTTCTTC. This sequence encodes CASSLPGANNEQFF.

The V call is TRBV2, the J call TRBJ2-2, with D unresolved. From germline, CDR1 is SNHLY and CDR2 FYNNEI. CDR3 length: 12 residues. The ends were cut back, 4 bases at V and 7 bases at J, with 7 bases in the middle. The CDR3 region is CASSGRRGELFF. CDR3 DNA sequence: TGTGCCAGCAGTGGACGCCGCGGGGAGCTGTTTTTT.

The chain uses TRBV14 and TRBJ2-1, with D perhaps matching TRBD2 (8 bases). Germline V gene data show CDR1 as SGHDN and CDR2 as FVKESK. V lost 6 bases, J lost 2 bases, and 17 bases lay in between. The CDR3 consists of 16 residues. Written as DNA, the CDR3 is TGTGCCAGCAGTCCACAGGGGCGGGGGGCCTACAATGAGCAGTTCTTC. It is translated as CASSPQGRGAYNEQFF. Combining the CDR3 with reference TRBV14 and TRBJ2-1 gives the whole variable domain EAGVTQFPSHSVIEKGQTVTLRCDPISGHDNLYWYRRVMGKEIKFLLHFVKESKQDESGMPNNRFLAERTGGTYSTLKVQPAELEDSGVYFCASSPQGRGAYNEQFFGPGTRLTVL.

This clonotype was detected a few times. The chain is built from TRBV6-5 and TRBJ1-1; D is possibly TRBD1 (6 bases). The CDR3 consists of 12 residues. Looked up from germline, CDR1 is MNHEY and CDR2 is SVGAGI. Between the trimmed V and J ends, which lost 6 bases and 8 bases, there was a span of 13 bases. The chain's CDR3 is CASSSTGQEAFF. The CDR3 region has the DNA TGTGCCAGCAGCAGCACAGGGCAGGAAGCTTTCTTT.